These 5 T cell receptor beta chains originate from one sample sequenced in a study of cytomegalovirus exposure and HLA in healthy donors. The PCR contained 60 Vbeta and 13 Jbeta primers. Measured with immunoSEQ multiplex PCR; TCRdb has only the in-frame clones, and not every one. Of 170,000 or so clones detected, around 80% appear once; the ten largest clones hold 1.4%. Sequencing was carried out using PBMCs. The receptors originated from a woman aged 25 to 45 in good health and CMV-seropositive.

This clone was seen once. V usage is TRBV5-8 and J usage is TRBJ1-5; tentative D call: TRBD1 (6 bases). Between the trimmed V and J ends, which lost 0 bases and 5 bases, there was a span of 6 bases. Germline loops: CDR1 SGHTS, CDR2 YDEGEE. This CDR3 is 13 amino acids long. CDR3 sequence: CASSLDRDQPQHF. Here the CDR3 DNA reads TGTGCCAGCAGCTTGGACAGGGATCAGCCCCAGCATTTT.

This clone was counted once. This chain connects TRBV28 to TRBJ1-1; possible D gene TRBD1, 6 bases. The V gene lost 7 bases and the J gene lost 7 bases, with 19 bases spanning the gap. The CDR3 covers 14 residues. CDR1 and CDR2 (germline): MDHEN, SYDVKM. For the CDR3, the DNA is TGTGCCAGCACAGCTCGCTCAGGGGTGGGTGAAGCTTTCTTT. Translating it yields CASTARSGVGEAFF.

Here the CDR3 DNA reads TGTGCCAGCAGGTCGATCCAAGGGGGCAATCAGCCCCAGCATTTT. It is translated as CASRSIQGGNQPQHF. J is TRBJ1-5 and V is TRBV2, with D possibly TRBD1 on 5 matching bases. Germline loops: CDR1 SNHLY, CDR2 FYNNEI. The V end was cut by 6 bases, the J end by 2 bases, with 14 bases between. The CDR3 runs to 15 residues.

This clone was observed a few times. The V call is TRBV10-3, the J call TRBJ2-7, with 9 bases aligning to TRBD2. V trimming: 3 bases; J trimming: 0 bases; junction bases outside the gene matches: 12. In germline, CDR1 is ENHRY, CDR2 SYGVKD. This CDR3 is built from 18 residues. The CDR3 reads CAISDPGLARRRSYEQYF. The DNA for the CDR3 is TGTGCCATCAGTGACCCGGGACTAGCAAGAAGGCGCTCCTACGAGCAGTACTTC.

The rearrangement joins TRBV9 to TRBJ2-3; 7 bases are shared with TRBD2. This CDR3 contains 14 residues. The germline CDR1 and CDR2 sequences are SGDLS and YYNGEE. Trimming cost V 7 bases and J 3 bases; bases outside gene matches: 8. CDR3 sequence reads: CASGGGSRTDTQYF. Written as DNA, the CDR3 is TGTGCCAGCGGCGGCGGGAGTAGGACAGATACGCAGTATTTT. The full variable domain, rest sourced from reference TRBV9 and TRBJ2-3, is DSGVTQTPKHLITATGQRVTLRCSPRSGDLSVYWYQQSLDQGLQFLIQYYNGEERAKGNILERFSAQQFPDLHSELNLSSLELGDSALYFCASGGGSRTDTQYFGPGTRLTVL.